This TCR beta chain was obtained from a study of cytomegalovirus exposure and HLA in healthy donors. Trimming removed 6 bases at V and 1 base at J, with 12 bases between. CDR3 length: 14 amino acids. The germline gives CDR1 MRHNA, CDR2 SNTAGT. Healthy bone marrow donors supplied every sample. The PCR had 60 Vbeta and 13 Jbeta primers. TCRdb's table, derived via immunoSEQ multiplex PCR, lists solely in-frame clones and lacks some. The data contain some 200,000 clones, around four fifths of them singletons. Whole-study results and caveats: Several V segments, TRBV6-2 and TRBV6-3 among them, could not be told apart and were dropped. At a 0.05 false discovery rate, a later analysis found around 15,000 TCR beta sequences to be associated with HLA alleles.

Regarding this clone: Its antigen is still unknown.

The sequence came from a woman aged 55 to 70 in good health and CMV-seropositive. The V gene is TRBV6-4, the J gene TRBJ1-1; perhaps TRBD1 as D (5 bases). What was sequenced was PBMCs. The CDR3 region is CASRVDSWNTEAFF. The DNA of the CDR3 is TGTGCCAGCAGGGTTGACAGCTGGAACACTGAAGCTTTCTTT.